The rows below give T cell receptor beta chains drawn from one sample of a study of spatial heterogeneity in lung cancer. TCRdb ran MiXCR on the 5' RACE reads and lists one entry per CDR3 protein. The sample shows about 20,000 distinct CDR3 sequences, 9% to 10% of them seen only once. The sequencing used PBMCs, collected at follow-up. These receptors were taken from a female donor with early-stage non-small cell lung cancer. Each CDR3 is given with its conserved first and last residue. D genes are given only for firm matches. The size entry is marked missing in some rows and otherwise reads once, few, many or a size class.

v_gene	j_gene	d_gene	abundance	CDR3aa	CDR3nt
TRBV11-2	TRBJ2-7	NA	many	CASSPSWQANYEQYF	TGTGCCAGCAGCCCGTCCTGGCAGGCCAACTACGAGCAGTACTTC
TRBV4-1	TRBJ1-1	NA	many	CASSQAWGGTNTEAFF	TGCGCCAGCAGCCAAGCCTGGGGGGGGACGAACACTGAAGCTTTCTTT
TRBV19	TRBJ1-6	NA	once	CASSISSYNSPLHF	TGTGCCAGTTCGATAAGCTCCTATAATTCACCCCTCCACTTT
TRBV11-2	TRBJ1-1	NA	many	CASSPSGGRTEAFF	TGTGCCAGCAGCCCGTCGGGGGGGCGGACTGAAGCTTTCTTT
TRBV24-1	TRBJ2-6	NA	many	CATGPQGTGDNSGANVLTF	TGTGCCACCGGCCCCCAAGGTACCGGGGACAACTCTGGGGCCAACGTCCTGACTTTC
TRBV7-9	TRBJ2-5	TRBD2	many	CASVAGGQETQYF	TGTGCCAGCGTAGCGGGGGGCCAAGAGACCCAGTACTTC
TRBV28	TRBJ1-2	NA	NA	CASSLENYGYTF	TGTGCCAGCAGTTTGGAGAACTATGGCTACACCTTC
TRBV27	TRBJ2-7	TRBD2	many	CASSAGTSGTYEQYF	TGTGCCAGCAGTGCCGGGACTAGCGGTACCTACGAGCAGTACTTC
TRBV6-2/TRBV6-3	TRBJ2-5	NA	many	CASGDKRETQYF	TGTGCCAGCGGCGACAAACGAGAGACCCAGTACTTC
TRBV5-1	TRBJ2-4	NA	many	CASSLDGGYIQYF	TGCGCCAGCAGCTTGGACGGAGGGTACATTCAGTACTTC
TRBV15	TRBJ2-1	NA	few	CATSQDSYNEQFF	TGTGCCACCAGCCAAGACAGCTACAATGAGCAGTTCTTC
TRBV12-3/TRBV12-4	TRBJ2-1	NA	many	CASSFERRAYNEQFF	TGTGCCAGCAGTTTTGAGCGGAGGGCCTACAATGAGCAGTTCTTC
TRBV7-2	TRBJ2-3	TRBD2	many	CASSLAGGADTQYF	TGTGCCAGCAGCTTGGCGGGAGGGGCAGATACGCAGTATTTT
TRBV19	TRBJ1-5	TRBD1	many	CASSSDRGYSNQPQHF	TGTGCCAGTAGTAGTGACAGGGGATATAGCAATCAGCCCCAGCATTTT
TRBV25-1	TRBJ2-5	NA	NA	CASSPGGLPAVQETQYF	TGTGCCAGCAGCCCCGGGGGACTCCCAGCTGTCCAAGAGACCCAGTACTTC
TRBV7-2	TRBJ2-3	NA	many	CASSLRTSTDTQYF	TGTGCCAGCAGCTTACGGACTTCCACAGATACGCAGTATTTT
TRBV28	TRBJ1-1	NA	many	CASRDPQGRRAFF	TGTGCCAGCAGAGACCCTCAGGGCCGGAGGGCTTTCTTT
TRBV19	TRBJ1-1	NA	NA	CATGEAFF	TGTGCCACCGGTGAAGCTTTCTTT
TRBV4-3	TRBJ2-2	TRBD1	many	CASSQVHSGQGRGSLFF	TGCGCCAGCAGCCAAGTGCACTCGGGACAGGGGAGGGGGTCGCTGTTTTTT
TRBV29-1	TRBJ1-5	NA	many	CSVAFRQRVPQPQHF	TGCAGCGTCGCCTTCCGTCAGAGGGTACCTCAGCCCCAGCATTTT
TRBV29-1	TRBJ2-5	NA	many	CSVEDPGRGETQYF	TGCAGCGTTGAAGACCCGGGCAGAGGGGAGACCCAGTACTTC
TRBV7-7	TRBJ2-5	TRBD1	many	CASSFGTGGLETQYF	TGTGCTAGCAGCTTCGGGACAGGGGGCCTAGAGACCCAGTACTTC
TRBV28	TRBJ1-3	NA	many	CASSFSGGGNTIYF	TGTGCCAGCAGTTTTTCCGGAGGAGGAAACACCATATATTTT
TRBV7-9	TRBJ2-7	TRBD1	many	CASSSPGQGTEQYF	TGTGCCAGCAGCTCGCCGGGACAGGGGACCGAGCAGTACTTC
TRBV28	TRBJ2-2	NA	many	CASYPGQQTGELFF	TGTGCCAGCTATCCGGGACAACAGACCGGGGAGCTGTTTTTT
TRBV11-3	TRBJ2-1	NA	many	CASSLGGEQFF	TGTGCCAGCAGCTTAGGGGGTGAGCAGTTCTTC
TRBV6-2/TRBV6-3	TRBJ1-2	NA	many	CASRMNAGAGYTF	TGTGCCAGCAGAATGAATGCGGGTGCTGGCTACACCTTC
TRBV6-5	TRBJ2-7	TRBD1	many	CASSYLWTGAYEQYF	TGTGCCAGCAGTTACCTCTGGACAGGGGCCTACGAGCAGTACTTC
TRBV3-1	TRBJ2-3	NA	few	CASSQAAGRTDTQYF	TGTGCCAGCAGCCAAGCAGCCGGCCGCACAGATACGCAGTATTTT
TRBV20-1	TRBJ2-7	TRBD1	many	CSARQGHEQYF	TGCAGTGCCCGACAGGGCCACGAGCAGTACTTC
TRBV27	TRBJ1-1	TRBD1	many	CASSQDRGPLNTEAFF	TGTGCCAGCAGCCAAGACAGGGGCCCTTTGAACACTGAAGCTTTCTTT
TRBV6-5	TRBJ2-2	TRBD1	many	CASRSRTGLAGELFF	TGTGCCAGCAGGTCCCGGACAGGGTTGGCCGGGGAGCTGTTTTTT
TRBV30	TRBJ1-1	TRBD1	NA	CAWSSTGGLEAFF	TGTGCCTGGAGTTCGACAGGGGGTCTAGAAGCTTTCTTT
TRBV9	TRBJ2-3	NA	many	CASSERGTTDTQYF	TGTGCCAGCAGCGAGAGGGGGACCACAGATACGCAGTATTTT
TRBV29-1	TRBJ2-1	NA	few	CSVERDSNNEQFF	TGCAGCGTGGAACGGGACTCCAACAATGAGCAGTTCTTC
TRBV24-1	TRBJ2-1	NA	many	CATSVGGTYNEQFF	TGTGCCACCAGTGTAGGGGGGACCTACAATGAGCAGTTCTTC
TRBV7-2	TRBJ1-3	TRBD1	many	CASSLGTAGRYGNTIYF	TGTGCCAGCAGCTTGGGGACAGCGGGACGCTATGGAAACACCATATATTTT
TRBV6-2/TRBV6-3	TRBJ1-2	NA	many	CASSYAGRRDYGYTF	TGTGCCAGCAGTTACGCAGGGCGGAGGGACTATGGCTACACCTTC
TRBV5-4	TRBJ1-5	TRBD1	few	CASSLLGGRSQPQHF	TGTGCCAGCAGCTTGTTAGGGGGCAGGAGTCAGCCCCAGCATTTT
TRBV29-1	TRBJ1-6	NA	many	CSVSGPAQNSPLHF	TGCAGCGTTTCTGGGCCTGCCCAGAATTCACCCCTCCACTTT
TRBV20-1	TRBJ2-3	TRBD2	many	CSAIAGSTDTQYF	TGCAGTGCGATAGCGGGGAGCACAGATACGCAGTATTTT
TRBV24-1	TRBJ2-2	NA	many	CATSDFGGHTGELFF	TGTGCCACCAGTGATTTTGGGGGGCACACCGGGGAGCTGTTTTTT
TRBV27	TRBJ1-6	NA	many	CASSSIGQRYNSPLHF	TGTGCCAGCAGTTCAATAGGACAGCGGTATAATTCACCCCTCCACTTT
TRBV29-1	TRBJ2-5	TRBD1	many	CSVDPTGLETQYF	TGCAGCGTCGACCCGACAGGGTTAGAGACCCAGTACTTC
TRBV6-6	TRBJ2-5	TRBD1	many	CASRSGTVHQETQYF	TGTGCCAGCAGATCCGGGACAGTCCATCAAGAGACCCAGTACTTC
TRBV15	TRBJ2-5	NA	few	CATSRGASVGQETQYF	TGTGCCACCAGCAGAGGGGCTAGCGTGGGGCAAGAGACCCAGTACTTC
TRBV20-1	TRBJ2-7	TRBD2	NA	CSAPKTSGATYEQYF	TGCAGTGCTCCCAAGACTAGCGGGGCCACCTACGAGCAGTACTTC
TRBV6-1	TRBJ1-5	NA	many	CASIKRGGGTQHF	TGTGCCAGCATCAAACGCGGGGGCGGAACCCAGCATTTT